This T cell receptor (beta chain) was identified during a study of regulatory T cells in long-lasting Graves disease. Study-wide results and limits: Limited samples may have lowered accuracy. Not thyroid tissue but only peripheral blood was studied. When disease was persistent, TRBV28, TRBJ1-2 and TRBJ2-5 were the favored segments.

This clonotype was found a few times. Its matching antigen is unknown. Researchers made TCR beta libraries by using iRepertoire HTBI primers and running Arm-PCR on CDR3 regions. Original handling: In the combined samples, approximately 62 TRBV and 15 or so TRBJ segments were identified. Each CDR3 protein is one row after TCRdb ran MiXCR on the multiplex PCR reads. TCRdb's processing, not the authors', yielded these V and J calls. In the table there are 350,000 to 500,000 distinct CDR3 sequences, 21% of which are singletons. V shed 4 bases and J 0 bases; nucleotides not matched to a gene: 1. Germline lookup yields CDR1 WSHSY and CDR2 SAAADI. The CDR3 is 14 residues long. The time point here: persistent/refractory GD, antithyroid drugs over 5 years with positive TRAb. From RNA extracted from PBMCs, the TCR library was made.

The starting material was peripheral blood mononuclear cells (PBMCs), obtained when the disease was refractory, from a patient treated with antithyroid drugs. The source of this sequence is a female donor with Graves disease. The V gene is TRBV10-2, the J gene TRBJ1-2; 8 nucleotides align to TRBD1. DNA for the CDR3: TGCGCCAGCAGTGGGACAGGGACTAACTATGGCTACACCTTC. Protein: CASSGTGTNYGYTF.